One T cell receptor (beta chain) is described in this entry. Antigen unknown. This record belongs to a study of somatic mutations in cytotoxic T cells in rheumatoid arthritis. Regarding the study as a whole: For about an eighth of the 65 patients, a single CD8+ clone accounted for more than 20% of CD8+ cells.

Clones were sequenced by immunoSEQ multiplex PCR, and TCRdb holds only the in-frame ones, with some missing. Counted here are roughly 10,000 clones, approximately 79% occurring once; the ten biggest clones make up more than 35%. The sample was CD8+ T cells sorted from blood. This receptor was obtained from an adult with rheumatoid arthritis.

Written as DNA, the CDR3 is TGTGCCAGCAGCCTGGGACAGGGAATCTGGGAGCAGTACTTC. Residues: CASSLGQGIWEQYF. The J gene is TRBJ2-7, the V gene TRBV13, with 9 positions matching TRBD1. V dropped 5 bases and J dropped 7; count of bases not matched to a gene: 9. The CDR3 has 14 amino acids. Germline lookup yields CDR1 PRHDT and CDR2 FYEKMQ (reference sequence).